This TCR beta chain stems from a study of T cell changes during pregnancy in multiple sclerosis (dated by TCRdb to the late 2010s). In the study overall: The study looked at changes in the T cell repertoire across pregnancy in women with multiple sclerosis.

From cysteine to phenylalanine, the CDR3 is 14 amino acids long. Only the CDR3 part of the read is kept: 42 bases, read in frame from the first base. Looking up the germline V gene yields CDR1 LGHNT and CDR2 FRNRAP. V and J are trimmed by 6 bases and 7 bases, and the gene matches miss 9 bases of the junction. A note on this clone: The clone's antigen remains unknown. No much larger clone exists at a distance of one base, and base qualities are not known.

Libraries were prepared through the immunoSEQ multiplex PCR assay. TCRdb re-hosts the immuneACCESS table, in-frame sequences only. Its copies lack some clones; in the studies checked, an unresolved V gene accounts for under half of them, and the cause for the rest is not known. The sample table contains 50,000 to 55,000 clones; only one count was recorded for about 93% of them. The ten most abundant clones make up 0.5% of the sample. The sequence joins TRBV12-5 to TRBJ1-5; 7 bases in between match TRBD1. The source was CD4+ T cells from peripheral blood mononuclear cells, collected in the third trimester of pregnancy. The sequence came from a female donor with multiple sclerosis, enrolled in a pregnancy study. The CDR3 reads CASGNTDRLQPQHF. The nucleotide sequence reads as follows: TGTGCTAGTGGAAATACGGACAGGTTGCAGCCCCAGCATTTT.